Listed below are T cell receptor beta chains from one sample, sequenced in a study of breast tumors, draining lymph nodes, adjacent tissues. MiXCR, run by TCRdb on the multiplex PCR reads, gives a single entry per CDR3 protein. This repertoire shows some 130,000 distinct CDR3 sequences, just under 20% found once; its top ten account for less than 4.5%. The sequenced material came from axillary lymph node tissue. The receptors were sampled from a female donor with breast cancer. Some clones in this sample may be carry-over from other donors' samples. Each CDR3 is given with its conserved first and last residue. A D gene is named only where the DNA matches it firmly. Part of the rows lack a size; the others show once, few, many or a class for expanded clones.

many	TRBJ2-1	.	TRBV7-3	CASSLDGIGGEQFF	TGTGCCAGCAGCTTAGATGGGATTGGAGGTGAGCAGTTCTTC
many	TRBJ2-1	.	TRBV9	CASSVTGHHYNEQFF	TGTGCCAGCAGCGTAACGGGACACCACTACAATGAGCAGTTCTTC
many	TRBJ1-2	.	TRBV12-3/TRBV12-4	CASSLAGGTGYTF	TGTGCCAGCAGTTTAGCCGGGGGGACTGGCTACACCTTC
.	TRBJ2-1	.	TRBV3-1	CASSQAGPPRDEQFF	TGTGCCAGCAGCCAAGCGGGACCCCCGAGGGATGAGCAGTTCTTC
few	TRBJ2-5	.	TRBV19	CASSMDFQETQYF	TGTGCCAGTAGTATGGACTTCCAAGAGACCCAGTACTTC
.	TRBJ2-5	TRBD2	TRBV6-5	CTSSLAGGGETQYF	TGTACCAGCAGCCTAGCGGGGGGAGGGGAGACCCAGTACTTC
many	TRBJ2-3	TRBD1	TRBV10-3	CAISPRSGTGESDTQYF	TGTGCCATCAGCCCACGATCCGGGACAGGGGAATCAGATACGCAGTATTTT
few	TRBJ2-4	.	TRBV5-1	CASSPEWAKNIQYF	TGCGCCAGCAGCCCGGAGTGGGCCAAAAACATTCAGTACTTC
many	TRBJ1-5	TRBD1	TRBV29-1	CSAATGWDQPQHF	TGCAGCGCCGCGACAGGGTGGGATCAGCCCCAGCATTTT
many	TRBJ2-2	.	TRBV20-1	CSASFEGRELFF	TGCAGTGCTAGTTTTGAAGGGAGGGAGCTGTTTTTT
many	TRBJ2-7	.	TRBV5-1	CASSLSLSTPYEQYF	TGCGCCAGCAGCTTGAGTTTATCAACCCCCTACGAGCAGTACTTC
many	TRBJ2-7	.	TRBV12-3/TRBV12-4	CASSRSREQYF	TGTGCCAGCAGCAGGAGCAGGGAGCAGTACTTC
many	TRBJ1-2	TRBD1	TRBV5-6	CASSWDRAVGGYTF	TGTGCCAGCAGCTGGGACAGAGCTGTCGGGGGCTACACCTTC
many	TRBJ2-1	TRBD2	TRBV9	CASSPRLAGNYNEQFF	TGTGCCAGCAGCCCCCGACTAGCGGGAAATTACAATGAGCAGTTCTTC
many	TRBJ2-3	.	TRBV3-1	CASSQERVLSVSQYF	TGTGCCAGCAGCCAAGAACGCGTCTTGAGTGTTTCGCAGTATTTT
once	TRBJ2-4	TRBD2	TRBV2	CASSVGEGIQYF	TGTGCCAGCAGTGTCGGGGAGGGCATTCAGTACTTC